Below, 27 T cell receptor beta chains from the same sample are listed, as sequenced in a study of shared clonotypes between healthy human individuals. CD45RO-negative cells were positively selected for CCR7, leaving out terminally differentiated effector memory CD45RA+ cells. Sequencing used immunoSEQ multiplex PCR; TCRdb keeps in-frame clones, though not all of them. The sample consists of some 2 million clones, about 95% of them appearing once. Sequenced sample: naive CD8+ T cells sorted from blood. These receptor sequences come from a man between 18 and 29 years old in good health.

This clone turned up a few times. Other DNA variants within this sample encode the same CDR3. This rearrangement joins TRBV6-5 to TRBJ2-2; the D gene could be TRBD1 or TRBD2 (5 bases each). V lost 0 bases, J lost 1 base, and 6 bases lay in between. Germline assignment: CDR1 MNHEY and CDR2 SVGAGI. The CDR3 length is 15 residues. CDR3 region: CASSYSGENTGELFF. CDR3 in DNA: TGTGCCAGCAGTTACTCGGGGGAGAACACCGGGGAGCTGTTTTTT.

This chain connects TRBV4-3 to TRBJ2-1; a weak D match, TRBD2 (5 bases). Germline V gene lookup returns CDR1 LGHNA and CDR2 YSLEER. V lost 0 bases to trimming and J lost 8 bases, with 11 bases between them. CDR3 length: 14 amino acids. This CDR3 reads CASSQDIGLDEQFF. In DNA form, the CDR3 reads TGCGCCAGCAGCCAAGATATCGGACTTGATGAGCAGTTCTTC.

This clone appeared once. The gene calls are TRBV5-4 and TRBJ2-7, with D perhaps matching TRBD1 (6 bases). Between the trimmed V and J ends, which lost 3 bases and 4 bases, there was a span of 14 bases. Germline V gives CDR1 SGHNT, CDR2 YYREEE (reference sequence). The CDR3 has 14 amino acids. This CDR3 is CASSSGTTKYEQYF. The CDR3 coding sequence is TGTGCCAGCAGCTCCGGGACAACAAAGTACGAGCAGTACTTC.

Only one count was recorded for this clone. The chain has TRBV30 and TRBJ2-7; tentatively, D is TRBD2 (5 bases). Germline CDR1 reads GTSNPN; CDR2 reads SVGIG (reference sequence). V was cut by 1 base and J by 7 bases, with 11 bases left in between. The CDR3 is 12 amino acids. The CDR3 spells CAWSDEGSEQYF. The CDR3 DNA reads as TGTGCCTGGAGTGATGAGGGTTCGGAGCAGTACTTC.

With regard to this clone: The junction departs from germline at one end; a sequencing error may be responsible. The rearrangement joins TRBV2 to TRBJ1-5, with D possibly being TRBD1 (5 bases). This CDR3 is 15 amino acids long. Germline lookup yields CDR1 SNHLY and CDR2 FYNNEI. CDR3 DNA: TGTGCCAGCAGTGAAAGGGGCTATAGCGATCAGCCCCAGCATTTT. Protein product: CASSERGYSDQPQHF.

As concerns this clone: This same CDR3 is encoded by further DNA sequences in the sample. This chain joins TRBV27 and TRBJ1-5, with a weak D call TRBD1 (5 bases). Germline V gene data show CDR1 as MNHEY and CDR2 as SMNVEV (reference sequence). The CDR3 is made up of 16 amino acids. Trimming left V 5 bases short and J 1 base short, with 15 bases between. The DNA for the CDR3 is TGTGCCAGCAGTCCCTCGGTAGGGGACAGCAATCAGCCCCAGCATTTT. It translates to CASSPSVGDSNQPQHF.

This chain uses TRBV7-8 with TRBJ2-7; possibly TRBD1 for D (8 bases). The CDR3 is made up of 16 amino acids. The V gene's germline CDR1 is SGHVS and CDR2 FQNEAQ. The V gene lost 4 bases and the J gene lost 0 bases, with 16 bases spanning the gap. CDR3 bases: TGTGCCAGCAGCTACTCGGGGGGACAGGCCTCCTACGAGCAGTACTTC. Translating gives CASSYSGGQASYEQYF.

The chain couples TRBV9 to TRBJ2-2; 9 bases fit TRBD1. This CDR3 spans 17 amino acids. Germline CDR1 reads SGDLS; CDR2 reads YYNGEE. V was clipped by 1 base and J by 3 bases; unmatched bases: 7. CDR3 residues: CASSVPRQGDHTGELFF. The CDR3 coding sequence is TGTGCCAGCAGCGTACCCCGACAGGGGGACCACACCGGGGAGCTGTTTTTT.

V is TRBV9 and J is TRBJ1-2, with TRBD1 identical over 8 bases. The trim removed 3 bases at V and 8 bases at J, leaving 6 bases unmatched. The germline V gene has CDR1 SGDLS and CDR2 YYNGEE. CDR3 length: 13 amino acids. CDR3 protein: CASSDTGGWGYTF. The CDR3 DNA sequence: TGTGCCAGCAGCGATACAGGGGGATGGGGCTACACCTTC.

V gene TRBV2 combines with J gene TRBJ2-1; TRBD2 matches at 7 bases. CDR1 and CDR2 (germline): SNHLY, FYNNEI. This CDR3 has 15 residues. J gave up 3 bases and V 2 bases, and 4 bases lay outside the gene matches. CDR3 sequence (DNA): TGTGCCAGCAGTGAATTGCGGGGGATCTACAATGAGCAGTTCTTC. This encodes CASSELRGIYNEQFF.

The rearrangement links TRBV29-1 to TRBJ2-7; D is ambiguous. This CDR3 contains 14 residues. Per the germline V gene, CDR1 is SQVTM and CDR2 is ANQGSEA. The CDR3 spells CTRKCRPSSYEQYF. CDR3 nucleotide sequence: TGCACCCGCAAATGCCGGCCGAGCTCCTACGAGCAGTACTTC.

This rearrangement joins TRBV5-6 to TRBJ2-7, with D possibly TRBD2 on 5 matching bases. Germline V gives CDR1 SGHDT, CDR2 YYEEEE. This CDR3 comprises 14 residues. Trimming left V 2 bases short and J 2 bases short, with 11 bases between. This CDR3 reads CASSFADGAYEQYF. The CDR3 DNA reads as TGTGCCAGCAGCTTCGCCGACGGGGCCTACGAGCAGTACTTC.

V gene TRBV7-6 combines with J gene TRBJ2-7; D possibly uses TRBD1 or TRBD2 (5 bases each). CDR3 length: 12 amino acids. V lost 3 bases, J lost 6 bases, and 9 bases lay in between. Germline V lookup: CDR1 SGHVS, CDR2 FNYEAQ. CDR3 region: CASSLERGEQYF. The CDR3, as DNA: TGTGCCAGCAGCTTGGAGAGGGGCGAGCAGTACTTC.

The chain couples TRBV5-6 to TRBJ2-1; D remains unclear. The length of the CDR3 is 16 residues. Per germline, CDR1 SGHDT and CDR2 YYEEEE. V was shortened by 1 base and J by 0 bases, with 11 bases between the two germline ends. CDR3 region: CASSLIGSSSYNEQFF. CDR3 in DNA: TGTGCCAGCAGCTTGATTGGCTCTAGCTCCTACAATGAGCAGTTCTTC.

The rearrangement links TRBV11-1 to TRBJ2-2; TRBD2 matches at 10 bases. Germline V gives CDR1 SGHAT, CDR2 FQDESV (reference sequence). The CDR3 is 17 amino acids. The V gene end was trimmed by 5 bases and the J gene end by 5 bases; junction bases not matched to a gene: 11. The CDR3 region is CASSRDPMTSGTGELFF. For the CDR3, the DNA is TGTGCCAGCAGCCGCGATCCGATGACTAGCGGGACCGGGGAGCTGTTTTTT.

V gene TRBV6-5 combines with J gene TRBJ2-5, with a tentative D call TRBD2 (6 bases). CDR3 length: 15 residues. Trimming took 2 bases from V and 0 from J, leaving 10 bases between them. CDR1 MNHEY and CDR2 SVGAGI come from the germline V gene. The DNA for the CDR3 is TGTGCCAGCAGTTACCGACTAGGGGACCAAGAGACCCAGTACTTC. Its protein product is CASSYRLGDQETQYF.

The chain combines TRBV2 with TRBJ2-5; the match to TRBD2 covers 10 bases. CDR1 and CDR2 (germline): SNHLY, FYNNEI. CDR3 length: 14 residues. The ends lost 8 bases at V and 2 bases at J; junction bases unmatched: 5. CDR3 bases: TGTGCCAGCGCACTAGCGGGGAAACAAGAGACCCAGTACTTC. Protein product: CASALAGKQETQYF.

The table lists this clone with a count of one. The chain is built from TRBV11-2 and TRBJ2-1; 7 bases agree with TRBD2. This CDR3 is built from 15 residues. Looked up from germline, CDR1 is SGHAT and CDR2 is FQNNGV. J gave up 3 bases and V 1 base, and 3 bases lay outside the gene matches. The CDR3: CASSLAGGFYNEQFF. The CDR3 nucleotides are TGTGCCAGCAGCTTAGCGGGGGGTTTCTACAATGAGCAGTTCTTC.

The rearrangement uses TRBV5-1 and TRBJ2-6; 8 bases agree with TRBD1. Germline-derived CDR1 and CDR2 are SGHRS and YFSETQ. This CDR3 has 19 amino acids. The V gene end was trimmed by 0 bases and the J gene end by 0 bases; junction bases not matched to a gene: 8. CDR3 region: CASSLAAAGGYSGANVLTF. The CDR3 region has the DNA TGCGCCAGCAGCTTGGCCGCTGCAGGGGGCTACTCTGGGGCCAACGTCCTGACTTTC.

This chain links TRBV11-2 with TRBJ2-7; 7 bases fit TRBD1. The ends lost 1 base at V and 2 bases at J; junction bases unmatched: 5. From germline, CDR1 is SGHAT and CDR2 FQNNGV. The CDR3 consists of 15 residues. The CDR3 DNA is TGTGCCAGCAGCTTAGGGGGGACAGCGCCCTACGAGCAGTACTTC. Amino acid sequence: CASSLGGTAPYEQYF.

V and J are TRBV7-8 and TRBJ2-3; a weak D match, TRBD2 (6 bases). Germline CDR1 SGHVS, CDR2 FQNEAQ. CDR3 length: 16 residues. Trimming removed 4 bases at V and 2 bases at J, with 16 bases between. CDR3 sequence reads: CASSSISGADTDTQYF. The CDR3 region has the DNA TGTGCCAGCAGCTCAATTAGCGGAGCAGACACAGATACGCAGTATTTT.

This clone was seen once. The chain carries TRBV19 and TRBJ2-2, with unresolved D. CDR1 and CDR2 (germline): LNHDA, SQIVND (reference sequence). Deletions cut 1 base from V and 5 bases from J, with 8 bases between. The CDR3 runs to 14 residues. CDR3 DNA sequence: TGTGCCAGTAGTATAGTCGGGCAAACCGGGGAGCTGTTTTTT. Its protein is CASSIVGQTGELFF.

The CDR3 loop reads CASSWPAQSSYNEQFF. For the CDR3, the DNA is TGTGCCAGCAGCTGGCCGGCACAGAGCTCCTACAATGAGCAGTTCTTC. V and J are TRBV7-9 and TRBJ2-1; D call uncertain. This CDR3 is built from 16 residues. V shed 4 bases and J shed 0 bases, with 13 bases lying between them. Germline CDR1 SEHNR, CDR2 FQNEAQ (reference sequence).

The V gene is TRBV28, the J gene TRBJ1-5; 7 nucleotides align to TRBD1. This CDR3 contains 19 residues. Germline trimming cut 2 bases from V and 4 bases from J; bases unmatched to any gene: 17. The germline CDR1 and CDR2 sequences are MDHEN and SYDVKM. The DNA of the CDR3 is TGTGCCAGCAGTTTACCCGACAGGGCTACTTTGATTTCTAATCAGCCCCAGCATTTT. Translated: CASSLPDRATLISNQPQHF.

The chain carries TRBV5-4 and TRBJ2-1; D is undetermined. Between the trimmed V and J ends, which lost 1 base and 8 bases, there was a span of 4 bases. The CDR3 loop spans 11 amino acids. The germline V gene encodes CDR1 SGHNT and CDR2 YYREEE (reference sequence). CDR3 nucleotide sequence: TGTGCCAGCAGCTTGCGGGATGAGCAGTTCTTC. It encodes CASSLRDEQFF.

This clone occurred once. The chain carries TRBV6-5 and TRBJ1-2, with 10 bases aligning to TRBD1. Trimming removed 2 bases from V and 7 bases from J; junction bases left unmatched: 7. Germline loops: CDR1 MNHEY, CDR2 SVGAGI. The CDR3 has 15 residues. CDR3 DNA sequence: TGTGCCAGCAGTTACGAGGGGGACAGGGGTAGTGGCTACACCTTC. It is translated as CASSYEGDRGSGYTF.

The rearrangement uses TRBV4-3 and TRBJ2-7, with TRBD2 identical over 11 bases. CDR1 and CDR2 from the germline V gene are LGHNA and YSLEER. The V and J ends lost 4 bases and 10 bases, in that order; junction bases with no gene match: 6. CDR3 size: 13 residues. This CDR3 reads CASSLGLAGVQYF. CDR3 in DNA: TGCGCCAGCAGCCTCGGACTAGCGGGCGTTCAGTACTTC.